This T cell receptor beta chain came from a study of T-cell memory formation after mild COVID-19. Study conclusions and caveats: Researchers found some responding clones in pre-infection memory, a sign that cross-reactive memory joined. Clones contracting across day 15 to 85 had a balanced CD4/CD8 profile; later expanding clones leaned CD4+.

The V gene's germline CDR1 is LNHNV and CDR2 YYDKDF (reference sequence). CDR3 length: 13 residues. The V gene lost 1 base and the J gene lost 7 bases, with 9 bases spanning the gap. 5'RACE, which relied on constant-segment primers, yielded TCR alpha and TCR beta cDNA libraries carrying sample barcodes and UMIs. TCRdb independently ran MiXCR on the 5' RACE reads; one entry per CDR3 protein. The repertoire holds approximately 500,000 distinct CDR3 sequences, with around 27% as singletons. This clonotype has only a few counts. As yet, its antigen is unknown. What was sequenced was PBMCs or a T cell subset sorted from them (not recorded which). This rearrangement joins TRBV15 to TRBJ2-3, with D perhaps matching TRBD2 (5 bases). The sequence came from an adult woman who had mild COVID-19 (a few samples of this study predate the infection). Cell type and time point are not known. DNA for the CDR3: TGTGCCACCAGCAGAGGAGGGCGCAATACGCAGTATTTT. As protein: CATSRGGRNTQYF. Full variable domain (rest looked up from reference TRBV15 and TRBJ2-3): DAMVIQNPRYQVTQFGKPVTLSCSQTLNHNVMYWYQQKSSQAPKLLFHYYDKDFNNEADTPDNFQSRRPNTSFCFLDIRSPGLGDTAMYLCATSRGGRNTQYFGPGTRLTVL.